This T cell receptor (beta chain) was retrieved from a study of blood T cell repertoires in COVID-19 (TCRdb year 2020). A note on the overall study: Samples from collaborators originated in the United States, Italy and Spain and spanned both the acute and convalescent phases of COVID-19. The material from the prospective study consisted of cDNA or gDNA derived from T cells, B-cell-depleted T cells, or PBMCs. The dataset comprised deeply sampled blood TCRbeta repertoires from subjects exposed to, actively infected with, or recovered from COVID-19. A freely available public database, intended as a resource for researchers studying the immune response to SARS-CoV-2, is where the repertoires were released. Samples were obtained from the ongoing ImmuneRACE study (first 160 participants) and from about 1,300 subjects provided by 6 global collaborators. Nearly every sample came with metadata listing a de-identified subject ID, COVID-19 status, age in years and sex. Where available, HLA class I and class II types were obtained from metadata supplied by the sample provider rather than from assay-based typing. The paper's findings and limits, for the study overall: How much clinical and demographic metadata was included differed by source and by participant, and the metadata was provided uncurated.

One collaborating source in Seattle enrolled patients during active infection and followed them longitudinally through the course of disease. The collaborating institutions used their own protocols to collect whole blood in K2EDTA tubes. Collaborator samples were shipped for TCRbeta analysis as frozen whole blood, isolated PBMCs, or DNA extracted from either sample type. TCRbeta CDR3 regions were amplified from genomic DNA using the immunoSEQ Assay, a bias-controlled multiplex PCR. Concerning the study's data processing: The number of nucleated cells in each sample was estimated from the amplification of reference gene primers within the assay. To quantify the absolute abundance of each unique TCRbeta CDR3 rearrangement, sequence reads were collapsed and filtered. For each sample, productive Simpson clonality was calculated as the square root of Simpson's diversity index over productive rearrangements. The table was pulled from immuneACCESS by TCRdb, which kept in-frame rearrangements only. Such tables lose some clones; where checked, under half of the loss comes from unresolved V genes, and the rest has no known cause. That table gives V, J and clone size, and the DNA gave D and trimming. In this sample the table shows tens of thousands of clones, roughly 76% of which occur a single time. The ten largest clones represent 4% to 6% of the sample.

As to this clone: Its antigen is currently not known. No much larger clonotype is one base removed from it; base qualities were not supplied.

The germline V end is reduced by 5 bases and the J end by 7 bases; junction bases left unmatched: 10. According to the germline V gene (reference sequence), CDR1 reads LNHDA and CDR2 reads SQIVND. Taken from cysteine to phenylalanine, the CDR3 has 14 residues. Only the CDR3 DNA is retained, 42 bases long and in frame from the first base. This TCR came from a man of 80 years or more with COVID-19, enrolled during active disease. The chain joins TRBV19 to TRBJ1-1; TRBD1 agrees with 7 junctional bases. The source material was peripheral blood. The encoded CDR3 is CASSPQTGLGEAFF. The sequence in DNA is TGTGCCAGTAGTCCCCAGACAGGGTTGGGTGAAGCTTTCTTT.